The 5 T cell receptor beta chains presented below share a single source sample, sequenced in a study of response to subunit inactivated influenza vaccine. TCRdb re-called the RT-PCR reads through MiXCR, storing one row per CDR3 protein. The sample has roughly 700,000 distinct CDR3 sequences; about 14% are singletons. The sample in question was PBMCs from blood, obtained roughly 2 weeks before vaccination. The receptors come from a man aged 45 to 65 who received an inactivated influenza vaccine.

The chain links TRBV20-1 to TRBJ2-5, with 8 bases fitting TRBD2. The CDR3 consists of 20 residues. V was clipped by 0 bases and J by 3 bases; unmatched bases: 21. Germline V lookup: CDR1 DFQATT, CDR2 SNEGSKA (reference sequence). CDR3: CSARDWAFGDYSGAKETQYF. In nucleotides, the CDR3 is TGCAGTGCTAGAGATTGGGCCTTCGGAGATTATAGCGGGGCCAAAGAGACCCAGTACTTC.

The chain carries TRBV5-1 and TRBJ2-1, with 9 bases identical to TRBD2. V lost 3 bases to trimming and J lost 1 base; unmatched junction nucleotides: 8. Germline V gene data show CDR1 as SGHRS and CDR2 as YFSETQ. CDR3 length: 17 amino acids. CDR3 in DNA: TGCGCCAGCAGCTACAATAGCGGGGGTGAGTCCTACAATGAGCAGTTCTTC. Amino acid sequence: CASSYNSGGESYNEQFF.

CDR3 nucleotides: TGTGCCAGCAGCTTATTGGGACGCCGGGACTGGGGCACAGATACGCAGTATTTT. This gives the protein CASSLLGRRDWGTDTQYF. V is TRBV11-1 and J is TRBJ2-3, with a tentative D call TRBD2 (6 bases). The V gene's germline CDR1 is SGHAT and CDR2 FQDESV (reference sequence). The germline V and J ends were trimmed by 2 bases and 1 base, with 19 bases remaining between them. CDR3 length equals 18 residues.

The genes are TRBV7-2 and TRBJ2-7; tentatively, D is TRBD1 (6 bases). V lost 5 bases, J lost 3 bases, and 11 bases lay in between. The V gene's germline CDR1 is SGHTA and CDR2 FQGNSA. There are 13 residues in the CDR3. CDR3 coding DNA: TGTGCCAGCAGCAAAGACAGGAACTACGAGCAGTACTTC. Translated, it gives CASSKDRNYEQYF.

The rearrangement uses TRBV4-2 and TRBJ2-1; D ambiguous. The CDR3 has 13 amino acids. Germline CDR1 LGHNA, CDR2 YNFKEQ. V was trimmed by 0 bases and J by 12 bases, leaving 12 bases between them. In DNA form, the CDR3 reads TGTGCCAGCAGCCAAGATCTCCGGCAAGGGCAGTTCTTC. It translates to CASSQDLRQGQFF.